This is a list of T cell receptor beta chains from one sample in a study of post-analysis software for immune sequencing data. TCRdb passed the PCR reads through MiXCR, listing each CDR3 protein once. This sample yields about 680,000 distinct CDR3 sequences, of which approximately 59% are seen a single time; roughly 10% belongs to the top ten. The specimen was blood. Receptors originate from a girl aged 2 to 10 with multiple sclerosis. Each CDR3 is given with its conserved first and last residue. The D gene is left open where the match is weak. A row's size may be missing; if present it is once, few, many or a size class.

v_call	j_call	d_call	clone_size	cdr3_nt	cdr3_aa
TRBV7-2	TRBJ2-7	TRBD1	NA	TGTGCCAGCAGCCATCCCCGGCAGACTGAACAGGGGACCTACGAGCAGTACTTC	CASSHPRQTEQGTYEQYF
TRBV5-1	TRBJ1-1	NA	NA	TGCGCCAGCAGGAGGAGCCAGGGCAAGAACACTGAAGCTTTCTTT	CASRRSQGKNTEAFF
TRBV12-3/TRBV12-4	TRBJ2-7	TRBD2	NA	TGTGCCAGCAGTCCGGGACTAGCGGGGACCTCCTACGAGCAGTACTTC	CASSPGLAGTSYEQYF
TRBV5-1	TRBJ2-3	TRBD2	NA	TGCGCCAGCAGCCCCGGACTAGCGGGAAGCTCAGATACGCAGTATTTT	CASSPGLAGSSDTQYF
TRBV5-1	TRBJ2-5	TRBD2	NA	TGCGCCAGCAGCTTGGGGTCTAGCGGGAGATCGGAGACCCAGTACTTC	CASSLGSSGRSETQYF
TRBV20-1	TRBJ2-7	TRBD2	few	TGCAGTGCTACATTAGCGGGTGTCTACGAGCAGTACTTC	CSATLAGVYEQYF
TRBV7-9	TRBJ2-1	NA	NA	TGTGCCAGCACCCCGGTCAGGAATGAGCAGTTCTTC	CASTPVRNEQFF
TRBV2	TRBJ2-7	TRBD2	NA	TGTGCCAGCAGGGGACTAGCGGTTAAATACGAGCAGTACTTC	CASRGLAVKYEQYF
TRBV7-9	TRBJ2-1	NA	NA	TGTGCCAGCAGTCATACGACAGGAGGGAATGAGCAGTTCTTC	CASSHTTGGNEQFF
TRBV20-1	TRBJ2-3	NA	NA	TGCAGTGCTAGCGGGGGTATCACAGATACGCAGTATTTT	CSASGGITDTQYF
TRBV12-3/TRBV12-4	TRBJ2-5	TRBD1	NA	TGTGCCAGCAGTTTAGGCTCCAGGGGGCTGAGTTCAGAGACCCAGTACTTC	CASSLGSRGLSSETQYF
TRBV28	TRBJ2-1	TRBD2	NA	TGTGCCAGCAGTTCAGCGGGAGATCAAGGCGATGAGCAGTTCTTC	CASSSAGDQGDEQFF
TRBV10-3	TRBJ2-3	TRBD1	NA	TGTGCCATCAGTGATTTGGCCAGGGGGCGATCAGATACGCAGTATTTT	CAISDLARGRSDTQYF
TRBV27	TRBJ2-5	NA	NA	TGTGCCAGCAGAGGCGGGAAGACCCAGTACTTC	CASRGGKTQYF
TRBV9	TRBJ2-1	TRBD2	NA	TGTGCCAGCAGCGTAGCTCCAAGCGGGAGATACAATGAGCAGTTCTTC	CASSVAPSGRYNEQFF
TRBV13	TRBJ2-3	NA	NA	TGTGCCAGCAGCCCGCCCGCAGGGGACCGTTCCACAGATACGCAGTATTTT	CASSPPAGDRSTDTQYF
TRBV11-2	TRBJ2-7	NA	few	TGTGCCAGCAGCCCCTCCTTGGAGGATAGCTACGAGCAGTACTTC	CASSPSLEDSYEQYF
TRBV24-1	TRBJ1-2	NA	NA	TGTGCCACCAGTGATTTGACAGTCTCCTATGGCTACACCTTC	CATSDLTVSYGYTF
TRBV6-1	TRBJ2-5	TRBD2	NA	TGTGCCAGCACCCGACGAACCACTCGACTAGCGGGGGGAGGGGAGACCCAGTACTTC	CASTRRTTRLAGGGETQYF
TRBV7-9	TRBJ2-1	TRBD2	NA	TGTGCCAGCAGTTCCGGGACTAGGGGATACAATGAGCAGTTCTTC	CASSSGTRGYNEQFF
TRBV4-2	TRBJ2-1	TRBD2	NA	TGTGCCAGCAGCGGATGGCACCCGGGACTAGCGGGATGGGATGAGCAGTTCTTC	CASSGWHPGLAGWDEQFF
TRBV20-1	TRBJ2-3	TRBD2	NA	TGCAGTGCGAAGGGACTAGCGGGAGCCACAGATACGCAGTATTTT	CSAKGLAGATDTQYF
TRBV7-3	TRBJ2-1	NA	few	TGTGCCAGCAGCCCCGGGGTGAATGAGCAGTTCTTC	CASSPGVNEQFF
TRBV2	TRBJ2-7	TRBD1	few	TGTGCCAGCAGTGCATTACAGGGGGCACTCGAGCAGTACTTC	CASSALQGALEQYF
TRBV5-1	TRBJ2-3	NA	NA	TGCGCCAGCAGCTTGATCGGCGGGATAAGCACAGATACGCAGTATTTT	CASSLIGGISTDTQYF
TRBV20-1	TRBJ2-1	NA	few	TGCAGTGCTTCCGGGTGGTCCTACAATGAGCAGTTCTTC	CSASGWSYNEQFF
TRBV10-3	TRBJ2-5	TRBD1	NA	TGTGCCATCAATGGACAGGGTTCGAACAATGAGCAGTACTTC	CAINGQGSNNEQYF
TRBV5-1	TRBJ1-2	NA	NA	TGCGCCAGCAGCAAGACAAACCGTAACTATGGCTACACCTTC	CASSKTNRNYGYTF
TRBV24-1	TRBJ2-3	NA	NA	TGTGCCACATCGGACGCGGCGGGGCTCACAGATACGCAGTATTTT	CATSDAAGLTDTQYF
TRBV29-1	TRBJ2-1	NA	NA	TGCAGCGTTGAACGAGTGGGCCAGCACAATGAGCAGTTCTTC	CSVERVGQHNEQFF
TRBV20-1	TRBJ1-5	TRBD1	once	TGCAGTGCACAACCAGGGGGCGGCAATCAGCCCCAGCATTTT	CSAQPGGGNQPQHF
TRBV7-8	TRBJ2-7	TRBD2	few	TGTGCCAGCAGCCCGAGGACTAGCGGGGAAACACTCCTTTCCTACGAGCAGTACTTC	CASSPRTSGETLLSYEQYF
TRBV20-1	TRBJ2-1	NA	few	TGCAGTGCCCACCACGGGGTCTCCTACAATGAGCAGTTCTTC	CSAHHGVSYNEQFF
TRBV5-5	TRBJ1-5	NA	NA	TGTGCCAGCAGCTTGATGTGGAATCAGCCCCAGCATTTT	CASSLMWNQPQHF
TRBV6-5	TRBJ2-3	NA	few	TGTGCCAGCAGTTACTCTCGGGGGCTAACAGATACGCAGTATTTT	CASSYSRGLTDTQYF
TRBV7-2	TRBJ2-5	NA	NA	TGTGCCAGCAGCCTCAGGGGACGGGAGACCCAGTACTTC	CASSLRGRETQYF
TRBV10-3	TRBJ1-2	NA	NA	TGTGCCATCAGTGAGTCGGGTAGCGGCTATGGCTACACCTTC	CAISESGSGYGYTF
TRBV20-1	TRBJ1-2	TRBD1	NA	TGCAGTGTCCCAACCCGGGACAGGGATGGTGGCTACACCTTC	CSVPTRDRDGGYTF
TRBV5-1	TRBJ2-3	NA	NA	TGCGCCAGCAGCTCATACCACGCAGATACGCAGTATTTT	CASSSYHADTQYF